Listed here is a single TCR beta chain. Its antigen is not identified. The entry originates in a study of T cell responses to AZD1222 COVID-19 vaccine. Study findings and constraints: Spike was spanned by vaccine-associated CD4 TCRs, which were dominant at 160-218 and 743-854. Spike-specific TCR breadth and depth both grew after two AZD1222 doses. Epitopes outside B.1.351 and B.1.1.7 mutated regions reportedly drew nearly half of spike TCRs. Seropositive status at baseline applied to only 5 or 6 AZD1222 recipients.

Germline V gene sequence: CDR1 PRHDT, CDR2 FYEKMQ (reference sequence). V dropped 5 bases and J dropped 7; count of bases not matched to a gene: 9. This CDR3 comprises 14 residues. Sequenced by immunoSEQ multiplex PCR; TCRdb stores in-frame clones only, minus some. Seen here are approximately 150,000 clones, about 86% observed once, and the top ten hold around 5%. The chain uses TRBV13 and TRBJ1-2; 8 bases agree with TRBD1. The sample consisted of peripheral blood, taken 28 days after the second AZD1222 dose. This clonotype was obtained from an adult who received the AZD1222 COVID-19 vaccine. The CDR3: CASSPMTGVFGYTF. The CDR3, as DNA: TGTGCCAGCAGCCCGATGACAGGGGTATTTGGCTACACCTTC.